This entry features one TCR beta chain sequence. Its antigen remains unidentified. Base qualities are missing; no much larger clone stands one base away. The collaborating institutions used their own protocols to collect whole blood in K2EDTA tubes. For TCRbeta analysis, collaborator samples were shipped as frozen whole blood, as isolated PBMCs, or as DNA extracted from either sample type. The data originate from a study of blood T cell repertoires in COVID-19 (dated by TCRdb to about 2020). A note on the overall study: Collaborator samples came from the United States, Italy and Spain and covered acute and convalescent phases of COVID-19. Sample metadata almost always included a de-identified subject ID, COVID-19 status, age in years and sex. Where available, HLA class I and class II types were obtained from metadata supplied by the sample provider rather than from assay-based typing. The dataset comprised deeply sampled blood TCRbeta repertoires from subjects exposed to, actively infected with, or recovered from COVID-19. Samples were obtained from the ongoing ImmuneRACE study (first 160 participants) and from about 1,300 subjects provided by 6 global collaborators. The material from the prospective study consisted of cDNA or gDNA derived from T cells, B-cell-depleted T cells, or PBMCs. A freely available public database, intended as a resource for researchers studying the immune response to SARS-CoV-2, is where the repertoires were released.

CDR1 MGHDK and CDR2 SYGVNS are derived from the germline V gene. V is reduced by 3 bases and J by 8 bases, leaving a spacing of 12 bases between them. Taken from cysteine to phenylalanine, the CDR3 has 13 residues. Only the CDR3 region is kept as DNA, spanning 39 bases read in frame from base 1. TCRbeta CDR3 regions were amplified from genomic DNA using the immunoSEQ Assay, a bias-controlled multiplex PCR. Per the source publication's procedure: Nucleated cell counts per sample were estimated from amplification of reference gene primers within the assay. Sequence reads were collapsed and filtered to measure the absolute abundance of every unique TCRbeta CDR3 rearrangement. Productive Simpson clonality was computed per sample as the square root of Simpson's diversity index over productive rearrangements. TCRdb carries this immuneACCESS record with in-frame sequences only. Its versions omit some clonotypes, under half of them owing to an unresolved V gene in the studies checked, with the rest unexplained. V, J and clone size were drawn from that table, and D and trimming were deduced from the DNA. The sample contains about 170,000 clones, 82% of them found a single time. In total, the top ten clones hold approximately 21% of the sample.

Overall results and qualifications from the work: The amount of clinical and demographic metadata varied by source and participant and was provided uncurated.

The sequenced material came from peripheral blood. The TCR was taken from an elderly woman with acute or convalescent COVID-19. The chain is made from TRBV25-1 and TRBJ2-3, with a weak D call of TRBD2 (5 bases match). The bases read TGTGCCAGCAGTGAGATACTAGTGACTACGCAGTATTTT. The translation is CASSEILVTTQYF.